The 28 T cell receptor beta chains below all came from one sample that was sequenced in a study of cytomegalovirus exposure and HLA in healthy donors. With 60 Vbeta and 13 Jbeta primers, the PCR was carried out. The method was immunoSEQ multiplex PCR; TCRdb's version includes in-frame clones alone and lacks a portion of them. Here the sample spans over 110,000 clones, 75% to 80% being singletons. Sample: PBMCs. Receptors were obtained from a woman aged 40 to 50 in good health and CMV-seropositive.

This chain links TRBV5-1 with TRBJ2-7; TRBD1 is a possible D gene (5 bases). The germline V and J ends were trimmed by 0 bases and 2 bases, with 15 bases remaining between them. Germline CDR1 reads SGHRS; CDR2 reads YFSETQ. The CDR3 loop spans 16 amino acids. The CDR3 is CASSLVFRAGPYEQYF. CDR3 coding DNA: TGCGCCAGCAGCTTGGTCTTTCGGGCAGGGCCCTACGAGCAGTACTTC. Full variable domain (remainder filled in from reference TRBV5-1 and TRBJ2-7): KAGVTQTPRYLIKTRGQQVTLSCSPISGHRSVSWYQQTPGQGLQFLFEYFSETQRNKGNFPGRFSGRQFSNSRSEMNVSTLELGDSALYLCASSLVFRAGPYEQYFGPGTRLTVT.

The gene calls are TRBV6-5 and TRBJ2-3, with D maybe TRBD2 (5 bases). This CDR3 spans 15 amino acids. Germline V gene sequence: CDR1 MNHEY, CDR2 SVGAGI. V was trimmed by 6 bases and J by 8 bases, leaving 21 bases between them. The CDR3 DNA sequence: TGTGCCAGCAGCCCGGGTGGGAACTTCGGAGGTACGCAGTATTTT. Its translation: CASSPGGNFGGTQYF.

Only one count was recorded for this clone. The gene calls are TRBV28 and TRBJ2-7; 7 bases agree with TRBD2. This CDR3 has 14 residues. Germline trimming cut 7 bases from V and 4 bases from J; bases unmatched to any gene: 10. Germline V CDR1 and CDR2: MDHEN, SYDVKM. The CDR3 loop is CASTLGGFPYEQYF. CDR3 in DNA: TGTGCCAGCACTTTGGGAGGGTTCCCGTACGAGCAGTACTTC.

This rearrangement joins TRBV11-3 to TRBJ1-1; 8 bases agree with TRBD1. V gave up 5 bases and J gave up 10 bases; unmatched junction bases: 9. Germline V gene sequence: CDR1 SGHNT, CDR2 YENEEA. The CDR3 loop spans 13 amino acids. CDR3 in DNA: TGTGCCAGCAGCCAGGAGGTACAGGGGGGAGCTTTCTTT. Translated, it gives CASSQEVQGGAFF.

The CDR3 sequence: CATSGDRGGLVGLRETQYF. CDR3 nucleotides: TGTGCCACCAGCGGTGACAGGGGAGGGTTGGTGGGGTTGAGGGAGACCCAGTACTTC. The rearrangement links TRBV15 to TRBJ2-5; weak D call: TRBD1 (8 bases). Deletions cut 5 bases from V and 5 bases from J, with 30 bases between. This CDR3 has 19 amino acids. The germline CDR1 and CDR2 sequences are LNHNV and YYDKDF (reference sequence).

This clone was detected once. V usage is TRBV6-1 and J usage is TRBJ1-2; D is undetermined. The CDR3 is 14 amino acids. The germline gives CDR1 MNHNS, CDR2 SASEGT. Trimming stripped 4 bases from V and 2 bases from J, with 11 bases between. The CDR3 sequence: CASSGPPRNYGYTF. DNA for the CDR3: TGTGCCAGCAGTGGTCCTCCGCGCAACTATGGCTACACCTTC.

The chain links TRBV27 to TRBJ2-7, with 11 positions matching TRBD1. The CDR3 runs to 13 residues. The V gene end was trimmed by 8 bases and the J gene end by 2 bases; junction bases not matched to a gene: 2. Per the germline V gene, CDR1 is MNHEY and CDR2 is SMNVEV (reference sequence). The CDR3 region has the DNA TGTGCCAGCTGGGACAGGGGGGCCTACGAGCAGTACTTC. It specifies CASWDRGAYEQYF.

The V call is TRBV7-9, the J call TRBJ2-5; TRBD2 matches at 8 bases. The V gene end was trimmed by 5 bases and the J gene end by 4 bases; junction bases not matched to a gene: 6. The germline gives CDR1 SEHNR, CDR2 FQNEAQ (reference sequence). The CDR3 is made up of 14 amino acids. DNA of the CDR3: TGTGCCAGCAGCAGCCGGGGGGGCGGAGAGACCCAGTACTTC. Amino acids: CASSSRGGGETQYF.

J is TRBJ2-5 and V is TRBV9; TRBD1 agrees at 7 bases. CDR1 and CDR2 (germline): SGDLS, YYNGEE. This CDR3 comprises 15 residues. J was trimmed by 4 bases and V by 3 bases; bases with no gene match: 9. CDR3 nucleotide sequence: TGTGCCAGCAGCGCCGATTTCACAGGGGTAGAGACCCAGTACTTC. As protein: CASSADFTGVETQYF.

The genes are TRBV11-3 and TRBJ2-3; D unresolved. The ends were cut back, 5 bases at V and 6 bases at J, with 6 bases in the middle. Germline V gene lookup returns CDR1 SGHNT and CDR2 YENEEA. The CDR3 runs to 11 residues. CDR3 protein: CASSPADTQYF. CDR3 coding DNA: TGTGCCAGCAGCCCCGCGGATACGCAGTATTTT.

This clone was seen a few times. The chain recombines TRBV5-4 with TRBJ2-4; D remains unclear. Trimming took 4 bases from V and 14 from J, leaving 19 bases between them. Germline V gene lookup returns CDR1 SGHNT and CDR2 YYREEE (reference sequence). The CDR3 totals 13 residues. DNA of the CDR3: TGTGCCAGCAGCCCTGAGGATACGCCGCTGGAGTACTTC. Translation: CASSPEDTPLEYF.

The chain carries TRBV6-5 and TRBJ2-1; 7 nucleotides align to TRBD2. Germline-derived CDR1 and CDR2 are MNHEY and SVGAGI. J lost 7 bases, V lost 3 bases, and 9 bases had no gene match. The CDR3 is 15 residues long. This chain's CDR3 is CASSYAGVMGNEQFF. DNA of the CDR3: TGTGCCAGCAGTTATGCGGGAGTAATGGGAAATGAGCAGTTCTTC.

V is TRBV9 and J is TRBJ2-5, with D possibly matching TRBD2 (5 bases). CDR1 and CDR2 (germline): SGDLS, YYNGEE. V lost 2 bases and J 4 bases, leaving 12 bases between the germline ends. This CDR3 has 14 residues. This chain's CDR3 is CASSVSGFGETQYF. In DNA, the CDR3 is TGTGCCAGCAGCGTTTCGGGGTTCGGAGAGACCCAGTACTTC. The full variable domain, completed using reference TRBV9 and TRBJ2-5, is DSGVTQTPKHLITATGQRVTLRCSPRSGDLSVYWYQQSLDQGLQFLIQYYNGEERAKGNILERFSAQQFPDLHSELNLSSLELGDSALYFCASSVSGFGETQYFGPGTRLLVL.

The rearrangement links TRBV7-9 to TRBJ2-7, with D perhaps TRBD2 (5 bases). Per germline, CDR1 SEHNR and CDR2 FQNEAQ (reference sequence). The CDR3 spans 14 residues. The V end lost 5 bases, the J end lost 5 bases, and 16 bases lay between the germline ends. CDR3 nucleotides: TGTGCCAGCAGCCTCGGGCTTGTCGGGGACGAGCAGTACTTC. This sequence encodes CASSLGLVGDEQYF.

The chain uses TRBV18 and TRBJ2-3; 9 bases agree with TRBD1. The CDR3 sequence is 15 residues long. The ends lost 4 bases at V and 1 base at J; junction bases unmatched: 3. The germline V gene has CDR1 KGHSH and CDR2 LQKENI. CDR3 region: CASSQGTGCTDTQYF. CDR3 bases: TGTGCCAGCTCACAGGGGACAGGGTGCACAGATACGCAGTATTTT.

The chain has TRBV7-9 and TRBJ1-4; D gene uncertain. Trimming pared 5 bases from V and 4 bases from J, leaving 11 bases between. Germline V gene lookup returns CDR1 SEHNR and CDR2 FQNEAQ (reference sequence). CDR3 size: 14 residues. The DNA of the CDR3 is TGTGCCAGCAGCCCCTCTATGAGTAATGAAAAACTGTTTTTT. Amino acid sequence: CASSPSMSNEKLFF.

V gene TRBV19 combines with J gene TRBJ2-5, with 8 bases identical to TRBD1. This CDR3 contains 17 residues. V lost 2 bases and J lost 4; bases outside the gene matches: 12. CDR1 is LNHDA and CDR2 is SQIVND in the germline V gene (reference sequence). Here the CDR3 DNA reads TGTGCCAGTAGTATAAAAGCGACAGGGGATGTGGTAGAGACCCAGTACTTC. Translation gives CASSIKATGDVVETQYF.

V usage is TRBV2 and J usage is TRBJ2-6, with 8 bases lining up with TRBD1. V shed 6 bases and J 3 bases; nucleotides not matched to a gene: 4. Per the germline V gene, CDR1 is SNHLY and CDR2 is FYNNEI. The CDR3 length is 15 residues. The CDR3 here is CASRDRADGANVLTF. The CDR3 bases are TGTGCCAGCAGGGACAGGGCGGATGGGGCCAACGTCCTGACTTTC.

The chain combines TRBV7-6 with TRBJ2-2; 16 bases align to TRBD2. CDR1 and CDR2 from the germline V gene are SGHVS and FNYEAQ. J lost 6 bases, V lost 6 bases, and 10 bases had no gene match. The CDR3 length is 18 residues. The CDR3 region has the DNA TGTGCCAGCAGTCCACCGGGACTAGCGGGAGGGAGGTCCGGGGAGCTGTTTTTT. This translates into CASSPPGLAGGRSGELFF.

This CDR3 reads CAWSVTVQGERYTF. CDR3 coding DNA: TGTGCCTGGAGTGTAACGGTACAGGGGGAACGCTACACCTTC. The chain recombines TRBV30 with TRBJ1-2, with TRBD1 matching over 8 bases. Losses at the gene ends were 0 bases for V and 9 bases for J; bases not matched to a gene: 9. CDR1 is GTSNPN, CDR2 SVGIG, per germline (reference sequence). The CDR3 runs to 14 residues.

V gene TRBV5-1 combines with J gene TRBJ2-7, with 8 bases matching TRBD2. The CDR3 runs 14 residues. With 3 bases clipped from V and 4 bases from J, the junction kept 6 bases outside the gene matches. The germline gives CDR1 SGHRS, CDR2 YFSETQ. The CDR3 DNA reads TGCGCCAGCAGCTCCGGGACTAGGATTTACGAGCAGTACTTC. It specifies CASSSGTRIYEQYF. The full variable domain, its missing parts supplied by reference TRBV5-1 and TRBJ2-7, is KAGVTQTPRYLIKTRGQQVTLSCSPISGHRSVSWYQQTPGQGLQFLFEYFSETQRNKGNFPGRFSGRQFSNSRSEMNVSTLELGDSALYLCASSSGTRIYEQYFGPGTRLTVT.

The chain carries TRBV23-1 and TRBJ1-5; D is perhaps TRBD1 (6 bases). TRBV23-1 is identified as an open reading frame with a role that is uncertain. CDR3 size: 15 residues. Trimming removed 6 bases from V and 5 bases from J, with 17 bases in between. CDR3 region: CASRSGSGVHQPQHF. The DNA of the CDR3 is TGCGCCAGCAGATCCGGGTCAGGGGTTCATCAGCCCCAGCATTTT.

This clone was counted a few times. The V call is TRBV28, the J call TRBJ2-1; maybe TRBD2 (6 bases). CDR3 size: 14 residues. V lost 7 bases and J lost 1, with 11 bases in between. Per the germline V gene, CDR1 is MDHEN and CDR2 is SYDVKM. DNA of the CDR3: TGTGCCAGCAAAAGCGGGCATTCCTACAATGAGCAGTTCTTC. Protein product: CASKSGHSYNEQFF.

This clone has only a few counts. The V and J genes are TRBV28 and TRBJ2-7; D remains ambiguous. Trimming stripped 9 bases from V and 4 bases from J, with 10 bases between. This CDR3 spans 11 amino acids. The germline gives CDR1 MDHEN, CDR2 SYDVKM. The CDR3 region has the DNA TGTGCCAGTACTAAGTGGTACGAGCAGTACTTC. This translates into CASTKWYEQYF. Using reference TRBV28 and TRBJ2-7 for the parts outside the CDR3, the full variable domain is DVKVTQSSRYLVKRTGEKVFLECVQDMDHENMFWYRQDPGLGLRLIYFSYDVKMKEKGDIPEGYSVSREKKERFSLILESASTNQTSMYLCASTKWYEQYFGPGTRLTVT.

This sequence joins TRBV5-1 and TRBJ2-7; TRBD2 matches 11 bases. CDR1 and CDR2 (germline): SGHRS, YFSETQ. This CDR3 has 17 amino acids. Unmatched junction bases numbered 12, after V lost 5 bases and J lost 2 bases. The CDR3 region is CASRVAGGLAEPYEQYF. The CDR3 bases are TGCGCCAGCAGGGTTGCGGGGGGACTAGCGGAACCCTACGAGCAGTACTTC.

This clone was seen once. The V call is TRBV7-2, the J call TRBJ2-1, with 12 bases matching TRBD2. Per the germline V gene, CDR1 is SGHTA and CDR2 is FQGNSA. With V trimmed by 5 bases and J by 4 bases, 6 bases remained unmatched. The CDR3 contains 16 residues. As DNA, the CDR3 is TGTGCCAGCAGCCACCCTAGCGGGAGGGGATACAATGAGCAGTTCTTC. Its protein is CASSHPSGRGYNEQFF.

The CDR3 DNA sequence: TGTGCCAGCAGCAAAGGTTCTGGGGGGACTAGCGGGAGGGAAAGGTGGAATACGCAGTATTTT. It codes for CASSKGSGGTSGRERWNTQYF. This rearrangement joins TRBV21-1 to TRBJ2-3; the table's D call TRBD2 went unverified against the DNA. TRBV21-1 is reported as a pseudogene. The CDR3 spans 21 residues.

V is TRBV10-1 and J is TRBJ1-1; 9 bases are a match to TRBD1. The CDR3 extends over 12 amino acids. Germline assignment: CDR1 WNHNN and CDR2 SYGVQD (reference sequence). Trimming at V came to 6 bases and at J to 6 bases, leaving 2 bases not matched to a gene. The CDR3 region is CASSGTGSEAFF. CDR3 DNA: TGCGCCAGCAGCGGGACAGGGTCTGAAGCTTTCTTT.